A single sample is the source of the 21 T cell receptor beta chains below, sequenced in a study of T-cell reconstitution after alpha-beta-depleted transplantation in children. Molecular barcoding with unique molecular identifiers was used for the TCRbeta library. TCRdb called the PCR reads again in MiXCR, with one record for every CDR3 protein. Of about 600,000 distinct CDR3 sequences listed, over 10% are singletons. Sequences were derived from PBMCs, mostly from graft donor cells, sampled 360 days after TCRalphabeta/CD19-depleted stem cell transplant. These receptors were obtained from a male patient between 5 and 17 years old who had a stem cell transplant for acute myeloid leukemia, so the T cells may come from the graft donor.

This clonotype was seen ten or more times. The chain recombines TRBV29-1 with TRBJ2-5; D may correspond to TRBD1 or TRBD2 (6 bases each). This CDR3 is 12 amino acids long. Trimming removed 7 bases from V and 4 bases from J, with 13 bases in between. Germline loops: CDR1 SQVTM, CDR2 ANQGSEA. DNA for the CDR3: TGCAGCGGACTATGGGGGGCAGAGACCCAGTACTTC. Encoded protein: CSGLWGAETQYF.

This clonotype was picked up a small number of times. The chain uses TRBV7-2 and TRBJ2-1, with 8 bases aligning to TRBD1. Per the germline V gene, CDR1 is SGHTA and CDR2 is FQGNSA. V lost 0 bases to trimming and J lost 5 bases; unmatched junction nucleotides: 6. The CDR3 runs 16 residues. This chain's CDR3 is CASSLAPGGMNNEQFF. CDR3 bases: TGTGCCAGCAGCTTAGCCCCAGGGGGCATGAACAATGAGCAGTTCTTC.

The rearrangement joins TRBV6-5 to TRBJ2-2; D remains unclear. V was trimmed by 5 bases and J by 1 base, leaving 11 bases between them. The CDR3 totals 15 residues. In germline, CDR1 is MNHEY, CDR2 SVGAGI. In DNA, the CDR3 is TGTGCCAGCAGTACTGTTCCGGAGAACACCGGGGAGCTGTTTTTT. It specifies CASSTVPENTGELFF.

The chain has TRBV11-2 and TRBJ2-3; no definite D call. The CDR3 runs 15 residues. V lost 5 bases to trimming and J lost 1 base, with 13 bases between them. Germline CDR1 is SGHAT and CDR2 is FQNNGV. CDR3 bases: TGTGCCAGCAGCCCCTCCCGGGCCGGCACAGATACGCAGTATTTT. This sequence encodes CASSPSRAGTDTQYF. The whole variable domain, remainder taken from reference TRBV11-2 and TRBJ2-3, is EAGVAQSPRYKIIEKRQSVAFWCNPISGHATLYWYQQILGQGPKLLIQFQNNGVVDDSQLPKDRFSAERLKGVDSTLKIQPAKLEDSAVYLCASSPSRAGTDTQYFGPGTRLTVL.

The chain links TRBV18 to TRBJ2-7; 9 bases agree with TRBD1. Losses at the gene ends were 4 bases for V and 0 bases for J; bases not matched to a gene: 7. The CDR3 loop spans 16 amino acids. The V gene's germline CDR1 is KGHSH and CDR2 LQKENI. This CDR3 reads CASSLSGTGFSYEQYF. CDR3 nucleotides: TGTGCCAGCTCACTCTCCGGGACAGGGTTCTCCTACGAGCAGTACTTC. Filled out from reference TRBV18 and TRBJ2-7, the complete variable domain reads NAGVMQNPRHLVRRRGQEARLRCSPMKGHSHVYWYRQLPEEGLKFMVYLQKENIIDESGMPKERFSAEFPKEGPSILRIQQVVRGDSAAYFCASSLSGTGFSYEQYFGPGTRLTVT.

The rearrangement links TRBV5-1 to TRBJ2-3; the match to TRBD2 covers 14 bases. V shed 3 bases, J shed 5 bases, and the junction held 5 bases outside the gene matches. The CDR3 is 16 residues long. Germline values: CDR1 SGHRS, CDR2 YFSETQ. The CDR3 sequence is CASSSGLAGVEDTQYF. CDR3 DNA sequence: TGCGCCAGCAGCTCGGGACTAGCGGGAGTGGAAGATACGCAGTATTTT.

The rearrangement joins TRBV20-1 to TRBJ2-3, with 10 positions matching TRBD2. The CDR3 totals 12 residues. Trimming took 5 bases from V and 4 from J; bases not matched to a gene: 0. The germline V gene encodes CDR1 DFQATT and CDR2 SNEGSKA (reference sequence). The CDR3: CSAGTSADTQYF. The CDR3 coding sequence is TGCAGTGCTGGGACTAGCGCAGATACGCAGTATTTT.

This clonotype was observed a few times. The chain has TRBV28 and TRBJ2-4, with 7 bases matching TRBD2. This CDR3 comprises 12 residues. V lost 6 bases, J lost 10 bases, and 6 bases stayed unmatched. Germline CDR1 and CDR2: MDHEN and SYDVKM. The CDR3 here is CASSLGGRIQYF. In nucleotides, the CDR3 is TGTGCCAGCAGCTTGGGGGGGAGGATTCAGTACTTC.

This clonotype was detected only a few times. V usage is TRBV19 and J usage is TRBJ2-7; 7 nucleotides line up with TRBD2. V lost 5 bases, J lost 2 bases, and 9 bases stayed unmatched. Looked up from germline, CDR1 is LNHDA and CDR2 is SQIVND (reference sequence). This CDR3 has 15 amino acids. In DNA, the CDR3 is TGTGCCAGTAGTCGACGACTAGCCCAGCCCTACGAGCAGTACTTC. It codes for CASSRRLAQPYEQYF.

This clonotype has more than one count but fewer than ten. This rearrangement joins TRBV5-1 to TRBJ2-1; D could derive from TRBD1 or TRBD2 (6 bases each). CDR1 SGHRS and CDR2 YFSETQ come from the germline V gene. There are 16 residues in the CDR3. The ends were cut back, 3 bases at V and 5 bases at J, with 18 bases in the middle. The CDR3 spells CASSWGLAPLNNEQFF. The CDR3 coding sequence is TGCGCCAGCAGCTGGGGGCTAGCGCCCCTAAACAATGAGCAGTTCTTC. Using reference TRBV5-1 and TRBJ2-1 for the parts outside the CDR3, the full variable domain is KAGVTQTPRYLIKTRGQQVTLSCSPISGHRSVSWYQQTPGQGLQFLFEYFSETQRNKGNFPGRFSGRQFSNSRSEMNVSTLELGDSALYLCASSWGLAPLNNEQFFGPGTRLTVL.

This clonotype has more than one count but fewer than ten. The J gene is TRBJ1-1, the V gene TRBV6-1, with TRBD1 identical over 7 bases. The germline CDR1 and CDR2 sequences are MNHNS and SASEGT. The CDR3 covers 16 residues. V gave up 8 bases and J gave up 2 bases; unmatched junction bases: 14. CDR3: CASGGPRTGPNTEAFF. The CDR3 DNA reads as TGTGCCAGCGGGGGTCCTCGGACAGGCCCTAACACTGAAGCTTTCTTT.

The chain recombines TRBV29-1 with TRBJ1-1; 10 nucleotides agree with TRBD1. Germline lookup yields CDR1 SQVTM and CDR2 ANQGSEA. The junction had 12 bases not matched to a gene; V was cut back by 4 bases and J by 4 bases. CDR3 length equals 16 residues. The DNA of the CDR3 is TGCAGCGTTGGGGTTACCTACGGGGACAGGGGCACTGAAGCTTTCTTT. Its protein product is CSVGVTYGDRGTEAFF.

This clonotype occurred many times. CDR3 residues: CASSLGHTDHGYTF. The DNA for the CDR3 is TGTGCCAGCAGCTTGGGACATACTGACCATGGCTACACCTTC. The J gene is TRBJ1-2, the V gene TRBV12-3 or TRBV12-4; tentatively, D is TRBD1 (6 bases). The germline V and J ends were trimmed by 6 bases and 6 bases, with 17 bases remaining between them. This CDR3 is built from 14 residues.

This clonotype has a count of ten or more. The rearrangement links TRBV28 to TRBJ1-5; 7 bases are a match to TRBD1. Germline loops: CDR1 MDHEN, CDR2 SYDVKM. This CDR3 has 20 residues. Trimming took 5 bases from V and 1 from J; bases not matched to a gene: 20. CDR3 protein: CASSPTGEIRSKTSNQPQHF. The CDR3, as DNA: TGTGCCAGCAGTCCAACAGGGGAAATAAGGTCAAAAACAAGCAATCAGCCCCAGCATTTT.

The V and J genes are TRBV6-4 and TRBJ2-1; a weak D match, TRBD1 (5 bases). V dropped 8 bases and J dropped 4 bases, with 18 bases sitting between them. This CDR3 contains 15 residues. Germline CDR1 reads MRHNA; CDR2 reads SNTAGT. The CDR3 sequence: CASSPEDTPYNEQFF. The CDR3 DNA sequence: TGTGCCAGCTCCCCTGAGGACACTCCTTACAATGAGCAGTTCTTC.

V gene TRBV5-1 combines with J gene TRBJ2-1; TRBD2 agrees at 8 bases. Germline V CDR1 and CDR2: SGHRS, YFSETQ. The V segment lost 1 base and the J segment 5 bases; nucleotides outside the gene matches: 5. The CDR3 sequence is 15 residues long. The CDR3: CASSLQLAANNEQFF. The CDR3 coding sequence is TGCGCCAGCAGCTTGCAACTAGCGGCTAACAATGAGCAGTTCTTC.

This clonotype has at least ten counts. This sequence joins TRBV28 and TRBJ2-5; no reliable D call. The V and J ends lost 5 bases and 4 bases respectively, with 17 bases between them. CDR1 is MDHEN and CDR2 is SYDVKM in the germline V gene. CDR3 length: 15 residues. The CDR3 bases are TGTGCCAGCAGTCGCCCCCGGAGCTTCACAGAGACCCAGTACTTC. Encoded protein: CASSRPRSFTETQYF.

The CDR3 nucleotides are TGTGCCAGGGGCCCCGGGCAGGGGGCCGGGGAGACCCAGTACTTC. Translation: CARGPGQGAGETQYF. The gene calls are TRBV5-2 and TRBJ2-5; the table's D call, TRBD1, was not checked against the DNA. TRBV5-2 is an annotated pseudogene. The CDR3 runs to 15 residues.

The CDR3 sequence: CASNLRRDYQETQYF. In DNA, the CDR3 is TGTGCCAGCAATCTACGCCGGGACTATCAAGAGACCCAGTACTTC. The gene calls are TRBV28 and TRBJ2-5; TRBD2 matches 7 bases. The length of the CDR3 is 15 residues. Germline-derived CDR1 and CDR2 are MDHEN and SYDVKM. V lost 7 bases to trimming and J lost 2 bases; unmatched junction nucleotides: 10.

This clonotype was seen repeatedly, ten times or more. The chain uses TRBV2 and TRBJ1-2, with D unresolved. Germline assignment: CDR1 SNHLY and CDR2 FYNNEI. The CDR3 has 13 amino acids. The V and J ends lost 6 bases and 1 base respectively, with 9 bases between them. The CDR3 DNA follows: TGTGCCAGCAGCCCAACAGATAACTATGGCTACACCTTC. It codes for CASSPTDNYGYTF.

The rearrangement links TRBV12-3 or TRBV12-4 to TRBJ1-4; D not resolved. CDR3 length: 12 residues. The V end was cut by 5 bases, the J end by 7 bases, with 8 bases between. CDR3 sequence: CASSPDTEKLFF. CDR3 coding DNA: TGTGCCAGCAGTCCAGACACTGAAAAACTGTTTTTT.